One and the same sample provided the 16 T cell receptor beta chains below, sequenced in a study of T cells after yellow fever vaccination. TCRdb re-called the 5' RACE reads with MiXCR, one entry per CDR3 protein. The repertoire consists of under 250,000 distinct CDR3 sequences, with more than 3% occurring once and the leading ten covering 2.5% to 3.5%. Material: CD4+ T cells sorted from PBMCs, obtained 10 days after the yellow fever booster vaccination. The receptors derive from a man aged 18-30 years who received the YFV17D yellow fever vaccine.

In this sample, this clonotype turned up a few times. V is TRBV5-1 and J is TRBJ2-1, with TRBD1 as a possible D gene (6 bases). Germline lookup yields CDR1 SGHRS and CDR2 YFSETQ. Trimming cost V 4 bases and J 7 bases, with 15 bases left between them. The CDR3 length is 14 residues. CDR3 protein: CASSRNRDWNEQFF. In DNA, the CDR3 is TGCGCCAGCAGCCGTAACAGGGATTGGAATGAGCAGTTCTTC.

A few counts support this clonotype. The chain combines TRBV27 with TRBJ2-7; tentative D call: TRBD2 (5 bases). Trimming pared 6 bases from V and 3 bases from J, leaving 12 bases between. The CDR3 loop spans 13 amino acids. Per germline, CDR1 MNHEY and CDR2 SMNVEV (reference sequence). DNA for the CDR3: TGTGCCAGCAGCCCCCTCGGGGTCTACGAGCAGTACGTC. Its translation is CASSPLGVYEQYV.

The chain has TRBV6-5 and TRBJ1-2; D call uncertain. Germline V CDR1 and CDR2: MNHEY, SVGAGI. Trimming shortened V by 3 bases and J by 0 bases, and 8 bases separated the two germline ends. The CDR3 is 14 amino acids. The DNA of the CDR3 is TGTGCCAGCAGTTATACCGCAGCTAACTATGGCTACACCTTC. This codes for CASSYTAANYGYTF.

J is TRBJ1-6 and V is TRBV6-2 or TRBV6-3; 8 nucleotides match TRBD1. The CDR3 loop spans 16 amino acids. The germline V gene encodes CDR1 MNHEY and CDR2 SVGEGT. Trimming removed 0 bases from V and 6 bases from J; junction bases left unmatched: 4. The CDR3 reads CASSYSGTGINSPLHF. CDR3 nucleotide sequence: TGTGCCAGCAGTTACTCCGGGACAGGAATTAATTCACCCCTCCACTTT.

The genes are TRBV5-1 and TRBJ2-1; TRBD2 aligns across 10 bases. The CDR3 is 15 residues long. The germline gives CDR1 SGHRS, CDR2 YFSETQ. The V gene end was trimmed by 7 bases and the J gene end by 0 bases; junction bases not matched to a gene: 4. The CDR3 DNA reads TGCGCCAGCGCGGGACTAGCGAGCTCCTACAATGAGCAGTTCTTC. Translating it yields CASAGLASSYNEQFF.

This clonotype was seen at least ten times. V gene TRBV7-3 combines with J gene TRBJ1-1; 8 bases are a match to TRBD1. The J segment lost 1 base and the V segment lost 5 bases, leaving 3 bases of the junction unmatched. CDR3 size: 14 residues. Germline V gene data show CDR1 as SGHTA and CDR2 as FQGTGA. The CDR3 nucleotides are TGTGCCAGCAGCCAGGGACAGGCGAACACTGAAGCTTTCTTT. This sequence encodes CASSQGQANTEAFF.

This clonotype was counted a few times. The chain employs TRBV12-5 and TRBJ1-2; the D gene is possibly TRBD1 (6 bases). Trimming stripped 0 bases from V and 3 bases from J, with 11 bases between. This CDR3 is built from 15 residues. Germline CDR1 is LGHNT and CDR2 is FRNRAP. The DNA of the CDR3 is TGTGCTAGTGGTTTGGTATCGGGGGGCTACTATGGCTACACCTTC. This sequence encodes CASGLVSGGYYGYTF.

This clonotype was recorded at least ten times. V and J are TRBV4-3 and TRBJ2-3; 10 bases are shared with TRBD2. The CDR3 has 19 residues. Germline V CDR1 and CDR2: LGHNA, YSLEER. The V gene end was trimmed by 0 bases and the J gene end by 2 bases; junction bases not matched to a gene: 11. The CDR3 reads CASSQDPVTSGVFTDTQYF. In DNA form, the CDR3 reads TGCGCCAGCAGCCAAGATCCCGTTACTAGCGGGGTTTTCACAGATACGCAGTATTTT.

In its sample, this clonotype was seen many times. The chain recombines TRBV5-8 with TRBJ1-1; D ambiguous. Germline lookup yields CDR1 SGHTS and CDR2 YDEGEE. V was trimmed by 1 base and J by 4 bases, leaving 8 bases between them. The CDR3 runs to 13 residues. CDR3 sequence (DNA): TGTGCCAGCAGCTTGATCCCGGGCACTGAAGCTTTCTTT. It codes for CASSLIPGTEAFF.

The V call is TRBV6-5, the J call TRBJ2-1; maybe TRBD1 (6 bases). This CDR3 region has 12 residues. Germline V gene sequence: CDR1 MNHEY, CDR2 SVGAGI. Trimming pared 6 bases from V and 10 bases from J, leaving 13 bases between. The CDR3 loop reads CASSYLGGEQFF. In DNA, the CDR3 is TGTGCCAGCAGCTACCTAGGGGGAGAGCAGTTCTTC.

In its sample, this clonotype was seen many times. The CDR3 DNA sequence: TGTGCCAGCAGCCTACAAGGACAGGGGAACACCGGGGAGCTGTTTTTT. Translated: CASSLQGQGNTGELFF. The genes are TRBV4-2 and TRBJ2-2, with 8 nucleotides matching TRBD1. There are 16 residues in the CDR3. V gave up 4 bases and J gave up 1 base; unmatched junction bases: 5. Germline CDR1 reads LGHNA; CDR2 reads YNFKEQ.

This clonotype was seen at least ten times. CDR3 amino acids: CASSSGWSDTQYF. The CDR3 nucleotides read TGCGCCAGCAGCTCCGGGTGGTCAGATACGCAGTATTTT. This chain uses TRBV5-1 with TRBJ2-3; no clear D. This CDR3 has 13 amino acids. Trimming removed 3 bases from V and 4 bases from J, with 9 bases in between. Per germline, CDR1 SGHRS and CDR2 YFSETQ.

In its sample, this clonotype was seen a few times. The chain employs TRBV7-2 and TRBJ2-1; D remains unclear. The V gene lost 1 base and the J gene lost 4 bases, with 14 bases spanning the gap. Germline V lookup: CDR1 SGHTA, CDR2 FQGNSA. The CDR3 totals 16 residues. The CDR3 loop reads CASSLVSGREYNEQFF. CDR3 DNA: TGTGCCAGCAGCTTAGTCTCTGGAAGAGAATACAATGAGCAGTTCTTC.

This clonotype was found a few times. CDR3 bases: TGCGCCAGCAGTCAACGAATTCAAGAGACCCAGTACTTC. Translated: CASSQRIQETQYF. The rearrangement uses TRBV23-1 and TRBJ2-5; D unclear. TRBV23-1 is labeled an ORF, and its function is uncertain. The CDR3 is 13 residues long. V lost 2 bases and J lost 2, with 6 bases in between.

This clonotype appeared a few times. This rearrangement joins TRBV4-2 to TRBJ1-2, with 10 bases lining up with TRBD1. The trim removed 1 base at V and 8 bases at J, leaving 4 bases unmatched. Germline-derived CDR1 and CDR2 are LGHNA and YNFKEQ. This CDR3 has 14 amino acids. The CDR3 DNA is TGTGCCAGCAGCCAAGCCGGGACAGGGGCCGGCTACACCTTC. Protein product: CASSQAGTGAGYTF.

The chain carries TRBV7-3 and TRBJ2-2; D is ambiguous. Germline-derived CDR1 and CDR2 are SGHTA and FQGTGA. V lost 1 base and J lost 7, with 7 bases in between. The CDR3 extends over 13 amino acids. Here the CDR3 reads CASSLRGNGELFF. The CDR3 nucleotides read TGTGCCAGCAGCTTAAGAGGAAACGGGGAGCTGTTTTTT.